This paragraph reports one T cell receptor (beta chain). The authors' processing: Reference gene primer amplification in the assay estimated nucleated cell counts. Measured with immunoSEQ multiplex PCR; TCRdb has only the in-frame clones, and not every one. The DNA gave D and trimming, while V, J and clone size come from that table. This sample has hundreds of thousands of clones, with about 90% found just once. This CDR3 contains 17 residues. V lost 6 bases, J lost 6 bases, and 11 bases stayed unmatched. Germline assignment: CDR1 ENHRY and CDR2 SYGVKD. Recruits, aged roughly 18 to 95 years, lived in under 25 US areas. These data originate in a study of blood T cell repertoires in COVID-19.

Sequencing input: PBMCs or T cells enriched from blood (not recorded which). The receptor was isolated from a woman between 40 and 55 years old with acute COVID-19. This chain uses TRBV10-3 with TRBJ2-1; TRBD2 aligns across 13 bases. The CDR3 spells CAISRGLAGEGVNEQFF. In nucleotides, the CDR3 is TGTGCCATCAGCCGTGGACTAGCGGGAGAGGGGGTCAATGAGCAGTTCTTC.